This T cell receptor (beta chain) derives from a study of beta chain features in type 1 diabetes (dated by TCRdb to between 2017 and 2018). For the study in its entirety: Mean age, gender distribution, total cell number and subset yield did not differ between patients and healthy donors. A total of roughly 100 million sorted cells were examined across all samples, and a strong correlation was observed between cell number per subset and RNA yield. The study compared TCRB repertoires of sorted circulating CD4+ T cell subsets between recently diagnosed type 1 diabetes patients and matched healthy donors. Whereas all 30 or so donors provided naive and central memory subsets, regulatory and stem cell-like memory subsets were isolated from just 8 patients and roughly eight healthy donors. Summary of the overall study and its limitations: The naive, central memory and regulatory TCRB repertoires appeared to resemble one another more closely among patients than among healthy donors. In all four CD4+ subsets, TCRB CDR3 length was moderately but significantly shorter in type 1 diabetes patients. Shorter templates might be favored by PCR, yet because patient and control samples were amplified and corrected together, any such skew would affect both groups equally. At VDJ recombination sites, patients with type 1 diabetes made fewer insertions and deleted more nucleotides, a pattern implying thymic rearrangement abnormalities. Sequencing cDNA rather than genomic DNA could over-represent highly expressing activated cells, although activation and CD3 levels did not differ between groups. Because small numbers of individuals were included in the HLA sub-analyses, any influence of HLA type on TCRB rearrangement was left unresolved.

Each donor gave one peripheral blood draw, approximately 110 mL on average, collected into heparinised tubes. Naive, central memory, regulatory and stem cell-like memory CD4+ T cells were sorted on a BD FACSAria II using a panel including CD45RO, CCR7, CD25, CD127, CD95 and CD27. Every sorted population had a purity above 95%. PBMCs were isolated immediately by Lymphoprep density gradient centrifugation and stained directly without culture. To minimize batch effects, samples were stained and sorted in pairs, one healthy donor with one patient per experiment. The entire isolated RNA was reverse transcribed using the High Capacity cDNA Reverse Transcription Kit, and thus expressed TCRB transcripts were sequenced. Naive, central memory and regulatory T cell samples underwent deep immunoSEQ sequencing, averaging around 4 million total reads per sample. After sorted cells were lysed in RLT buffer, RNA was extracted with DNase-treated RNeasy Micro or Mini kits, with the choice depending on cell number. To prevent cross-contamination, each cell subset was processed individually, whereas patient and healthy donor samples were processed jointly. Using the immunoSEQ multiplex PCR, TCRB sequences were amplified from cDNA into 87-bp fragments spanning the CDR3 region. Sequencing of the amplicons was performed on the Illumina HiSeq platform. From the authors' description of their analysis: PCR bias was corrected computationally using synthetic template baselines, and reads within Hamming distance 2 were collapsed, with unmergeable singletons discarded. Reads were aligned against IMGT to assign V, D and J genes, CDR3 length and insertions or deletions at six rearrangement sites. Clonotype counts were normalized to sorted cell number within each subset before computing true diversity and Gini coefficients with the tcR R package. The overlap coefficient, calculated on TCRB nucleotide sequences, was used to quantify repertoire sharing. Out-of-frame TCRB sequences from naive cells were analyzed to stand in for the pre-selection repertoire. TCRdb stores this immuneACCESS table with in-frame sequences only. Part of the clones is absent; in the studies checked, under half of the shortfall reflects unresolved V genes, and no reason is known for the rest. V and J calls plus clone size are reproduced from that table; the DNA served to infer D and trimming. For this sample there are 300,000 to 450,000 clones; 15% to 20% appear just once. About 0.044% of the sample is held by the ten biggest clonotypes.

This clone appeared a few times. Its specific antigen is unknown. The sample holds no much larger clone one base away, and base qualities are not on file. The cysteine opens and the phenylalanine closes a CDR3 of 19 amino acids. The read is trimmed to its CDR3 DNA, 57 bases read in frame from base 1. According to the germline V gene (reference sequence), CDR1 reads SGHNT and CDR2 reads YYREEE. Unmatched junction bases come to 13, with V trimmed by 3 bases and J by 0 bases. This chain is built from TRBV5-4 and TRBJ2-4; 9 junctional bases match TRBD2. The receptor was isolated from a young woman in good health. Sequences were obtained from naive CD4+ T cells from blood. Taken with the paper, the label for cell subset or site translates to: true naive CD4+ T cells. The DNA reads TGTGCCAGCAGCTCCAAGCGGGGGGCGAACTTACTAGCCAAAAACATTCAGTACTTC. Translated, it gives CASSSKRGANLLAKNIQYF. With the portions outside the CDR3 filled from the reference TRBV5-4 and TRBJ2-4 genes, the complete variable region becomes ETGVTQSPTHLIKTRGQQVTLRCSSQSGHNTVSWYQQALGQGPQFIFQYYREEENGRGNFPPRFSGLQFPNYSSELNVNALELDDSALYLCASSSKRGANLLAKNIQYFGAGTRLSVL.